One and the same sample provided the 27 T cell receptor beta chains below, sequenced in a study of cytomegalovirus exposure and HLA in healthy donors. The repertoire was sequenced with immunoSEQ multiplex PCR; TCRdb's copy has only in-frame clones and lacks some. The repertoire consists of more than 85,000 clones, with about 95% occurring once and the leading ten covering roughly 0.82%. The sequencing sample was made of PBMCs. These receptor sequences come from a woman between 18 and 29 years old in good health and CMV-seronegative.

The chain combines TRBV15 with TRBJ1-1, with unresolved D. With 4 bases removed from V and 0 bases from J, the gap between germline ends came to 6 bases. The germline CDR1 and CDR2 sequences are LNHNV and YYDKDF (reference sequence). There are 13 residues in the CDR3. The CDR3 loop is CATSTPVNTEAFF. DNA for the CDR3: TGTGCCACCAGCACGCCGGTGAACACTGAAGCTTTCTTT.

V usage is TRBV4-3 and J usage is TRBJ2-3, with D tentatively TRBD2 (6 bases). The CDR3 totals 13 residues. V was clipped by 5 bases and J by 4 bases, with 10 bases between them. Germline CDR1 and CDR2: LGHNA and YSLEER. The CDR3 nucleotides read TGCGCCAGCAGCTGGTGGGGGGCAGATACGCAGTATTTT. Translating gives CASSWWGADTQYF.

The chain uses TRBV30 and TRBJ1-1; perhaps TRBD1 as D (5 bases). CDR3 size: 14 residues. Deletions cut 1 base from V and 1 base from J, with 10 bases between. In germline, CDR1 is GTSNPN, CDR2 SVGIG (reference sequence). CDR3: CAWSEGVGNTEAFF. Here the CDR3 DNA reads TGTGCCTGGAGTGAAGGGGTGGGGAACACTGAAGCTTTCTTT.

The chain couples TRBV9 to TRBJ2-2; 7 nucleotides line up with TRBD2. The V gene end was trimmed by 4 bases and the J gene end by 7 bases; junction bases not matched to a gene: 7. This CDR3 is built from 14 residues. The germline V gene encodes CDR1 SGDLS and CDR2 YYNGEE. CDR3 nucleotide sequence: TGTGCCAGCAGCCTAAGCGGGGTTGACGGGGAGCTGTTTTTT. Protein sequence: CASSLSGVDGELFF.

V is TRBV6-7 and J is TRBJ2-1; D unclear. TRBV6-7 is an open reading frame whose function is uncertain. The CDR3 extends over 13 amino acids. Trimming pared 6 bases from V and 4 bases from J, leaving 10 bases between. The CDR3 nucleotides are TGTGCCAGCAGACCGCGGAGATACAATGAGCAGTTCTTC. It encodes CASRPRRYNEQFF.

This clone was observed once. The V call is TRBV12-5, the J call TRBJ2-3; 7 bases are a match to TRBD1. V was clipped by 7 bases and J by 0 bases; unmatched bases: 7. Germline values: CDR1 LGHNT, CDR2 FRNRAP. The CDR3 sequence is 15 residues long. The CDR3 spells CASATGASSTDTQYF. The CDR3 DNA follows: TGTGCTAGTGCTACAGGGGCATCAAGCACAGATACGCAGTATTTT.

This chain joins TRBV7-2 and TRBJ1-5; 8 bases match TRBD1. The trim removed 5 bases at V and 7 bases at J, leaving 10 bases unmatched. This CDR3 comprises 15 residues. Germline loops: CDR1 SGHTA, CDR2 FQGNSA. The CDR3 region has the DNA TGTGCCAGCAGCCCATACAGGGGGGATTTGCAGCCCCAGCATTTT. The encoded protein is CASSPYRGDLQPQHF.

The rearrangement links TRBV28 to TRBJ1-5, with 7 nucleotides matching TRBD1. Germline V gene lookup returns CDR1 MDHEN and CDR2 SYDVKM. Trimming cost V 2 bases and J 0 bases; bases outside gene matches: 7. The CDR3 extends over 17 amino acids. CDR3: CASSLPRGPYSNQPQHF. The CDR3 DNA is TGTGCCAGCAGTTTACCGAGGGGGCCCTATAGCAATCAGCCCCAGCATTTT.

The chain couples TRBV6-1 to TRBJ1-5; D is unresolved. Germline CDR1 is MNHNS and CDR2 is SASEGT. V was shortened by 6 bases and J by 7 bases, with 10 bases between the two germline ends. The CDR3 is 12 residues long. CDR3 in amino acids: CASSTGYQPQHF. CDR3 DNA sequence: TGTGCCAGCAGCACCGGGTACCAGCCCCAGCATTTT.

The chain links TRBV7-9 to TRBJ1-2, with D tentatively TRBD1 (5 bases). The CDR3 totals 14 residues. Trimming removed 7 bases at V and 2 bases at J, with 14 bases between. Per germline, CDR1 SEHNR and CDR2 FQNEAQ (reference sequence). The CDR3 here is CASTRSGVNYGYTF. The CDR3 nucleotides read TGTGCCAGCACCAGATCGGGGGTGAACTATGGCTACACCTTC. The full variable domain, with the rest looked up from reference TRBV7-9 and TRBJ1-2, is DTGVSQNPRHKITKRGQNVTFRCDPISEHNRLYWYRQTLGQGPEFLTYFQNEAQLEKSRLLSDRFSAERPKGSFSTLEIQRTEQGDSAMYLCASTRSGVNYGYTFGSGTRLTVV.

The chain has TRBV7-2 and TRBJ2-7; 11 bases are shared with TRBD2. In germline, CDR1 is SGHTA, CDR2 FQGNSA. This CDR3 is built from 14 residues. Unmatched junction bases numbered 13, after V lost 5 bases and J lost 13 bases. The CDR3 protein is CASSPRLAGYHPYF. In DNA form, the CDR3 reads TGTGCCAGCAGCCCCCGACTAGCGGGGTACCATCCTTACTTC.

The rearrangement uses TRBV18 and TRBJ1-2; D is unresolved. The CDR3 length is 17 residues. CDR1 is KGHSH and CDR2 is LQKENI in the germline V gene. The V gene lost 1 base and the J gene lost 1 base, with 16 bases spanning the gap. DNA of the CDR3: TGTGCCAGCTCACCACGTTCCAGTGACTTACTTAACTATGGCTACACCTTC. Protein product: CASSPRSSDLLNYGYTF.

This clone was recorded only once. V usage is TRBV7-8 and J usage is TRBJ1-4, with D perhaps matching TRBD1 (5 bases). CDR1 SGHVS and CDR2 FQNEAQ come from the germline V gene. The CDR3 covers 15 residues. Trimming removed 4 bases from V and 8 bases from J, with 17 bases in between. CDR3 sequence (DNA): TGTGCCAGCAGCTCTGCTTCGGGGGGGAGGGAAAAACTGTTTTTT. Its protein product is CASSSASGGREKLFF.

V usage is TRBV7-9 and J usage is TRBJ1-3; D remains unclear. The germline V gene encodes CDR1 SEHNR and CDR2 FQNEAQ (reference sequence). Trimming took off 2 bases at V and 7 bases at J, with 9 bases between the two ends. The CDR3 has 13 residues. The CDR3 DNA reads TGTGCCAGCAGCTTATTATCCACTAACACCATATATTTT. Translating it yields CASSLLSTNTIYF.

CDR3 residues: CASNSGSGTDTQYF. DNA of the CDR3: TGTGCCAGCAACTCGGGGTCAGGCACAGATACGCAGTATTTT. V is TRBV9 and J is TRBJ2-3, with a tentative D call TRBD2 (5 bases). Per germline, CDR1 SGDLS and CDR2 YYNGEE. This CDR3 comprises 14 residues. V lost 6 bases, J lost 1 base, and 12 bases lay in between.

V usage is TRBV19 and J usage is TRBJ1-2, with unresolved D. The CDR3 is 16 residues long. V was shortened by 7 bases and J by 0 bases, with 18 bases between the two germline ends. Germline-derived CDR1 and CDR2 are LNHDA and SQIVND (reference sequence). CDR3 residues: CASIPGGLGPNYGYTF. CDR3 coding DNA: TGTGCCAGTATTCCAGGTGGTCTTGGTCCTAACTATGGCTACACCTTC.

This clone was counted once. This chain uses TRBV18 with TRBJ2-7; 9 bases fit TRBD2. V trimming: 0 bases; J trimming: 3 bases; junction bases outside the gene matches: 9. CDR1 and CDR2 from the germline V gene are KGHSH and LQKENI. The CDR3 loop spans 17 amino acids. This CDR3 is CASSPPSLAGYGYEQYF. In nucleotides, the CDR3 is TGTGCCAGCTCACCACCGTCCCTAGCGGGATATGGCTACGAGCAGTACTTC.

The chain employs TRBV5-1 and TRBJ2-1; 9 bases line up with TRBD2. The J segment lost 8 bases and the V segment lost 4 bases, leaving 13 bases of the junction unmatched. CDR1 is SGHRS and CDR2 is YFSETQ in the germline V gene. This CDR3 is 16 amino acids long. CDR3 sequence (DNA): TGCGCCAGCAGCATCTCAGCGGGGGGCCCTAGGGATGAGCAGTTCTTC. It specifies CASSISAGGPRDEQFF.

The CDR3 reads CAGDRGPAYEQYF. The CDR3 nucleotides read TGTGCCGGGGACAGGGGGCCCGCCTACGAGCAGTACTTC. V usage is TRBV30 and J usage is TRBJ2-7; TRBD1 agrees at 12 bases. V trimming: 8 bases; J trimming: 2 bases; junction bases outside the gene matches: 4. The CDR3 sequence is 13 residues long. Germline V lookup: CDR1 GTSNPN, CDR2 SVGIG (reference sequence).

The J gene is TRBJ2-5, the V gene TRBV5-1, with 12 positions matching TRBD2. The CDR3 has 16 residues. The V segment lost 3 bases and the J segment 4 bases; nucleotides outside the gene matches: 7. From germline, CDR1 is SGHRS and CDR2 YFSETQ. This CDR3 is CASSSIPGLAGETQYF. CDR3 bases: TGCGCCAGCAGCTCGATCCCGGGACTAGCGGGAGAGACCCAGTACTTC. The complete variable domain, with remaining parts taken from reference TRBV5-1 and TRBJ2-5, reads KAGVTQTPRYLIKTRGQQVTLSCSPISGHRSVSWYQQTPGQGLQFLFEYFSETQRNKGNFPGRFSGRQFSNSRSEMNVSTLELGDSALYLCASSSIPGLAGETQYFGPGTRLLVL.

The gene calls are TRBV20-1 and TRBJ2-3; D is uncertain. This CDR3 is built from 11 residues. Germline CDR1 and CDR2: DFQATT and SNEGSKA (reference sequence). Trimming pared 3 bases from V and 7 bases from J, leaving 8 bases between. CDR3 region: CSASDYNTQYF. CDR3 coding DNA: TGCAGTGCTAGTGATTACAATACGCAGTATTTT.

The sample holds one count of this clone. The chain has TRBV9 and TRBJ1-2, with 9 bases that match TRBD1. In germline, CDR1 is SGDLS, CDR2 YYNGEE. The CDR3 contains 17 residues. The junction had 9 bases not matched to a gene; V was cut back by 0 bases and J by 3 bases. Written as DNA, the CDR3 is TGTGCCAGCAGCGTAGCGGAACAGGGGGCGGGATACTATGGCTACACCTTC. Protein: CASSVAEQGAGYYGYTF.

The V call is TRBV10-3, the J call TRBJ2-2; possible D gene TRBD1, 5 bases. V dropped 0 bases and J dropped 4 bases, with 9 bases sitting between them. CDR3 size: 15 residues. Germline loops: CDR1 ENHRY, CDR2 SYGVKD. CDR3 protein: CAISESPGITGELFF. The CDR3 DNA follows: TGTGCCATCAGTGAGTCGCCAGGGATCACCGGGGAGCTGTTTTTT.

This chain links TRBV7-2 with TRBJ1-5, with 7 bases matching TRBD1. The V gene's germline CDR1 is SGHTA and CDR2 FQGNSA. Trimming removed 5 bases from V and 5 bases from J; junction bases left unmatched: 6. The CDR3 is 14 amino acids. CDR3 sequence: CASSPGQLYQPQHF. The CDR3 bases are TGTGCCAGCAGCCCGGGACAGCTATATCAGCCCCAGCATTTT.

The chain uses TRBV2 and TRBJ2-5; 7 bases agree with TRBD1. V lost 3 bases to trimming and J lost 4 bases; unmatched junction nucleotides: 5. In germline, CDR1 is SNHLY, CDR2 FYNNEI. CDR3 size: 14 residues. CDR3 amino acids: CASSDDRAGETQYF. The DNA for the CDR3 is TGTGCCAGCAGTGATGACAGGGCCGGAGAGACCCAGTACTTC.

The chain combines TRBV27 with TRBJ1-2, with 7 bases fitting TRBD1. CDR1 and CDR2 from the germline V gene are MNHEY and SMNVEV (reference sequence). The CDR3 consists of 13 residues. V shed 6 bases and J 6 bases; nucleotides not matched to a gene: 7. The chain's CDR3 is CASSRQGEDGYTF. The CDR3 DNA follows: TGTGCCAGCAGCAGACAGGGAGAGGATGGCTACACCTTC.

This clone was observed once. The chain joins TRBV2 to TRBJ1-5, with D perhaps matching TRBD1 (6 bases). The V gene's germline CDR1 is SNHLY and CDR2 FYNNEI. The CDR3 length is 16 residues. V was pared by 3 bases and J by 0 bases, with 12 bases between. This CDR3 reads CASSEGTPISNQPQHF. DNA of the CDR3: TGTGCCAGCAGTGAGGGGACACCTATTAGCAATCAGCCCCAGCATTTT.